Following are 16 T cell receptor beta chains from one sample sequenced in a study of vaccination effects on CD4 cells after COVID-19. Their target antigens are unknown. Assay: immunoSEQ multiplex PCR; the TCRdb copy retains only in-frame clones and omits some. The sample carries some 30,000 clones, roughly 60% recorded once. Expansion with viral peptide pools was applied to antigen-specific CD4+ T cells by the ViraFEST assay prior to sequencing. At the end of about 9 days of culture, CD4+ T cells were isolated. The participants, recipients of two vaccine doses, got either BNT162b2 or mRNA-1273. The material was CD4+ T cells from PBMCs cultured with SARS-CoV-2 spike peptides, obtained after COVID-19 vaccination. The receptors here all came from a human donor who received a COVID-19 vaccine.

V and J are TRBV3-1 (or the pseudogene TRBV3-2) and TRBJ1-6, with unresolved D. Trimming left V 3 bases short and J 10 bases short, with 7 bases between. The CDR3 spans 12 residues. From germline, CDR1 is LGHDT and CDR2 YNNKEL (reference sequence). The CDR3 sequence: CASSHPRSPLHF. The CDR3 DNA follows: TGTGCCAGCAGCCACCCCAGATCACCCCTCCACTTT.

CDR3 sequence: CASSFPIDNSPLHF. CDR3 coding DNA: TGCGCCAGCAGCTTCCCGATTGATAATTCACCCCTCCACTTT. The genes are TRBV5-1 and TRBJ1-6, with D unresolved. V lost 2 bases to trimming and J lost 5 bases, with 8 bases between them. Germline CDR1 reads SGHRS; CDR2 reads YFSETQ. This CDR3 has 14 amino acids.

This clone came up a few times. V gene TRBV19 combines with J gene TRBJ1-6, with 7 nucleotides matching TRBD1. CDR1 and CDR2 (germline): LNHDA, SQIVND (reference sequence). CDR3 length: 16 residues. Trimming at V came to 7 bases and at J to 2 bases, leaving 8 bases not matched to a gene. Here the CDR3 reads CASTATGITYNSPLHF. The CDR3 nucleotides are TGTGCCAGTACCGCGACAGGGATCACCTATAATTCACCCCTCCACTTT.

The rearrangement uses TRBV28 and TRBJ1-6, with 7 positions matching TRBD1. CDR1 MDHEN and CDR2 SYDVKM come from the germline V gene. J lost 4 bases, V lost 2 bases, and 2 bases had no gene match. The CDR3 totals 15 residues. The CDR3 loop is CASSLGDRYNSPLHF. The CDR3 DNA follows: TGTGCCAGCAGTTTAGGGGACAGATATAATTCACCCCTCCACTTT.

This clone appeared a few times. The chain recombines TRBV19 with TRBJ2-3, with 8 bases aligning to TRBD1. CDR3 length: 16 amino acids. The V gene's germline CDR1 is LNHDA and CDR2 SQIVND (reference sequence). V was clipped by 3 bases and J by 3 bases; unmatched bases: 8. The CDR3 reads CASSMTPQGATDTQYF. In DNA form, the CDR3 reads TGTGCCAGTAGTATGACCCCGCAGGGGGCAACAGATACGCAGTATTTT. The full variable domain, its missing parts supplied by reference TRBV19 and TRBJ2-3, is DGGITQSPKYLFRKEGQNVTLSCEQNLNHDAMYWYRQDPGQGLRLIYYSQIVNDFQKGDIAEGYSVSREKKESFPLTVTSAQKNPTAFYLCASSMTPQGATDTQYFGPGTRLTVL.

The chain employs TRBV5-1 and TRBJ2-2, with D hard to call. This CDR3 region has 13 residues. CDR1 is SGHRS and CDR2 is YFSETQ in the germline V gene. Trimming removed 1 base from V and 7 bases from J, with 8 bases in between. DNA for the CDR3: TGCGCCAGCAGCTTGCAAGCGCGCGGGGAGCTGTTTTTT. This codes for CASSLQARGELFF.

J is TRBJ1-2 and V is TRBV5-1; D unresolved. Trimming removed 2 bases from V and 3 bases from J, with 14 bases in between. Germline V gives CDR1 SGHRS, CDR2 YFSETQ. There are 15 residues in the CDR3. The CDR3 protein is CASSFGPDPYYGYTF. The CDR3 DNA sequence: TGCGCCAGCAGCTTCGGACCAGACCCCTACTATGGCTACACCTTC.

This clone was seen only once. CDR3 residues: CASSLGLARATYEQYF. The CDR3 DNA reads as TGCGCCAGCAGCTTAGGACTAGCTCGGGCTACCTACGAGCAGTACTTC. This chain connects TRBV5-1 to TRBJ2-7; 8 bases fit TRBD2. Germline V gene data show CDR1 as SGHRS and CDR2 as YFSETQ. This CDR3 region has 16 residues. Unmatched junction bases numbered 9, after V lost 2 bases and J lost 2 bases.

The chain carries TRBV19 and TRBJ2-1; 13 bases line up with TRBD2. The V gene's germline CDR1 is LNHDA and CDR2 SQIVND (reference sequence). The CDR3 extends over 15 amino acids. Trimming at V came to 4 bases and at J to 9 bases, leaving 6 bases not matched to a gene. The CDR3 spells CASSTAGTSGTEQFF. CDR3 in DNA: TGTGCCAGTAGTACCGCCGGGACTAGCGGGACTGAGCAGTTCTTC.

The V and J genes are TRBV30 and TRBJ2-7, with D perhaps TRBD1 (6 bases). Germline CDR1 and CDR2: GTSNPN and SVGIG (reference sequence). V was cut by 5 bases and J by 3 bases, with 23 bases left in between. The CDR3 is 16 residues long. The CDR3 reads CAWATRGHNKIYEQYF. In DNA form, the CDR3 reads TGTGCCTGGGCAACAAGGGGACACAACAAGATCTACGAGCAGTACTTC.

This rearrangement joins TRBV3-1 (or the pseudogene TRBV3-2) to TRBJ1-6; possible D gene TRBD1, 5 bases. Trimming took off 4 bases at V and 7 bases at J, with 17 bases between the two ends. Germline V gene data show CDR1 as LGHDT and CDR2 as YNNKEL (reference sequence). CDR3 size: 16 residues. The CDR3 is CASSPKGRRWNSPLHF. The CDR3 bases are TGTGCCAGCAGCCCAAAGGGGAGGAGATGGAATTCACCCCTCCACTTT.

The chain joins TRBV12-3 or TRBV12-4 to TRBJ1-2; tentative D call: TRBD1 (5 bases). Trimming cost V 7 bases and J 10 bases, with 19 bases left between them. CDR3 length: 13 amino acids. CDR3 residues: CASTWDPSFPYTF. The CDR3 region has the DNA TGTGCCAGCACCTGGGACCCGTCCTTTCCCTACACCTTC.

The J gene is TRBJ2-2, the V gene TRBV6-5; D unclear. V was shortened by 2 bases and J by 3 bases, with 10 bases between the two germline ends. Germline CDR1 MNHEY, CDR2 SVGAGI. The CDR3 covers 15 residues. Written as DNA, the CDR3 is TGTGCCAGCAGTTACGCCGTCGGACACACCGGGGAGCTGTTTTTT. Translating it yields CASSYAVGHTGELFF.

This chain links TRBV5-6 with TRBJ1-5, with TRBD1 matching over 9 bases. CDR1 is SGHDT and CDR2 is YYEEEE in the germline V gene. After removal of 6 bases from V and 6 bases from J, the junction contained 13 bases not matched to a gene. CDR3 size: 16 residues. The CDR3: CASKQWDREFGQPQHF. CDR3 nucleotides: TGTGCCAGCAAACAATGGGACAGGGAATTTGGTCAGCCCCAGCATTTT.

This sequence joins TRBV5-1 and TRBJ2-5, with 9 bases lining up with TRBD2. Per the germline V gene, CDR1 is SGHRS and CDR2 is YFSETQ. Unmatched junction bases numbered 10, after V lost 2 bases and J lost 5 bases. CDR3 length equals 16 residues. The CDR3 reads CASSLFGGGALETQYF. The DNA of the CDR3 is TGCGCCAGCAGCTTATTTGGCGGGGGGGCTTTGGAGACCCAGTACTTC.

The chain couples TRBV10-3 to TRBJ2-6, with D perhaps TRBD2 (6 bases). V was pared by 11 bases and J by 1 base, with 12 bases between. This CDR3 spans 14 amino acids. Germline-derived CDR1 and CDR2 are ENHRY and SYGVKD. In DNA, the CDR3 is TGTGCCGCGTGGGGGGAGTCTGGGGCCAACGTCCTGACTTTC. Amino acid sequence: CAAWGESGANVLTF.